This T cell receptor beta chain comes out of a study of blood T cell repertoires in COVID-19. Germline assignment: CDR1 SGHKS and CDR2 YYEKEE (reference sequence). The CDR3 has 15 residues. V lost 3 bases and J lost 4; bases outside the gene matches: 4. Only in-frame clones appear in the TCRdb table, and some are missing; sequencing was by immunoSEQ multiplex PCR. Altogether 60,000 to 95,000 clones are present, around 91% being singletons, with the ten largest covering roughly 6.1%. The sample was peripheral blood. The origin of this receptor is a human donor in a cohort sampled during active COVID-19. V and J are TRBV5-5 and TRBJ1-6; 7 nucleotides line up with TRBD1. The CDR3 DNA sequence: TGTGCCAGCAGCTCCAGACAGGGTTATAATTCACCCCTCCACTTT. Its translation: CASSSRQGYNSPLHF.